The sequence of this TCR beta chain was determined in a study of T cell responses to AZD1222 COVID-19 vaccine. Study results and limitations: Increased Spike-specific TCR breadth and depth were observed after two AZD1222 doses. Possibly, clonal diversity was underestimated; donors were largely white British and included more females. Of the AZD1222 recipients, only 6 or 7 were seropositive at baseline.

V shed 3 bases and J 0 bases; nucleotides not matched to a gene: 12. This CDR3 has 21 amino acids. Germline lookup yields CDR1 ENHRY and CDR2 SYGVKD. Clones were sequenced by immunoSEQ multiplex PCR, and TCRdb holds only the in-frame ones, with some missing. The sample includes about 200,000 clones, 93% of them seen just once. The analysis combined second doses at about 4 or about 12 weeks. This clone showed up just once. Its antigen is undetermined. Sequences were derived from peripheral blood, sampled 28 days after the second AZD1222 dose. This chain uses TRBV10-3 with TRBJ2-1; 15 positions agree with TRBD2. The sequence came from an adult who received the AZD1222 COVID-19 vaccine. The CDR3 protein is CAISDLVGTSGGQSSYNEQFF. The CDR3 region has the DNA TGTGCCATCAGTGACCTAGTCGGGACTAGCGGGGGGCAGAGCTCCTACAATGAGCAGTTCTTC.